One sample yielded the 30 T cell receptor beta chains listed below, sequenced in a study of early T cells in non-severe SARS-CoV-2 infection. TCRdb re-called the 5' RACE reads through MiXCR, storing one row per CDR3 protein. The data hold about 92,000 distinct CDR3 sequences, with 11% to 15% observed a single time. The specimen was whole blood. The source is an adult who was a healthcare worker with PCR-confirmed SARS-CoV-2 infection or an uninfected control (not recorded which).

A few counts support this clonotype. The chain uses TRBV19 and TRBJ2-7; the match to TRBD1 covers 8 bases. Unmatched junction bases numbered 7, after V lost 8 bases and J lost 4 bases. The CDR3 is 13 residues long. Germline CDR1 is LNHDA and CDR2 is SQIVND (reference sequence). As DNA, the CDR3 is TGTGCCAGTGGGGAGCAGGGGGCTTACGAGCAGTACTTC. This sequence encodes CASGEQGAYEQYF.

V usage is TRBV29-1 and J usage is TRBJ2-7, with D tentatively TRBD1 (7 bases). This CDR3 is built from 14 residues. The V and J ends lost 7 bases and 0 bases respectively, with 16 bases between them. Looked up from germline, CDR1 is SQVTM and CDR2 is ANQGSEA. CDR3 residues: CSARRDSSSYEQYF. The CDR3 region has the DNA TGCAGCGCCCGGCGGGACAGTAGCTCCTACGAGCAGTACTTC.

In its sample, this clonotype was seen a few times. The chain employs TRBV15 and TRBJ1-1; D call uncertain. The CDR3 runs to 17 residues. CDR1 is LNHNV, CDR2 YYDKDF, per germline (reference sequence). V shed 5 bases and J shed 1 base, with 20 bases lying between them. The CDR3 here is CATSQPRAAERNTEAFF. As DNA, the CDR3 is TGTGCCACCAGCCAACCGAGAGCGGCAGAGAGGAACACTGAAGCTTTCTTT.

This chain uses TRBV29-1 with TRBJ1-1, with TRBD1 matching 10 bases. The CDR3 is 14 amino acids. Looked up from germline, CDR1 is SQVTM and CDR2 is ANQGSEA. V gave up 7 bases and J gave up 0 bases; unmatched junction bases: 5. The CDR3 DNA reads as TGCAGCGCCGGGACAGGGGCTATGAACACTGAAGCTTTCTTT. Translation: CSAGTGAMNTEAFF.

This clonotype was found many times. The chain couples TRBV6-1 to TRBJ1-1, with 8 bases lining up with TRBD1. V was clipped by 3 bases and J by 5 bases; unmatched bases: 5. Germline CDR1 MNHNS, CDR2 SASEGT. The CDR3 totals 14 residues. The CDR3 bases are TGTGCCAGCAGTGAGGCAGGGGGCCGAACTGAAGCTTTCTTT. Translation: CASSEAGGRTEAFF.

This clonotype was seen many times. This chain links TRBV7-6 with TRBJ1-1; 9 bases are shared with TRBD1. The junction had 0 bases not matched to a gene; V was cut back by 1 base and J by 0 bases. CDR3 length: 15 amino acids. Germline lookup yields CDR1 SGHVS and CDR2 FNYEAQ. Written as DNA, the CDR3 is TGTGCCAGCAGCTTAGGGACAGGGGTGAACACTGAAGCTTTCTTT. This translates into CASSLGTGVNTEAFF.

J is TRBJ2-5 and V is TRBV11-3; TRBD1 agrees at 7 bases. V lost 5 bases, J lost 1 base, and 1 base stayed unmatched. The CDR3 length is 13 residues. The germline CDR1 and CDR2 sequences are SGHNT and YENEEA. CDR3 sequence: CASSRDSQETQYF. The CDR3 coding sequence is TGTGCCAGCAGCAGGGACAGCCAAGAGACCCAGTACTTC.

This rearrangement joins TRBV18 to TRBJ1-2; D is uncertain. V lost 2 bases and J 0 bases, leaving 7 bases between the germline ends. Germline CDR1 KGHSH, CDR2 LQKENI. This CDR3 has 14 residues. The CDR3 protein is CASSPGSSNYGYTF. The CDR3 nucleotides are TGTGCCAGCTCACCAGGCAGCTCTAACTATGGCTACACCTTC.

This clonotype was seen more than once but under ten times. This chain connects TRBV10-1 to TRBJ2-3; a possible D gene is TRBD1 (6 bases). The CDR3 has 13 residues. Germline V gene data show CDR1 as WNHNN and CDR2 as SYGVQD (reference sequence). Trimming removed 5 bases from V and 4 bases from J, with 10 bases in between. For the CDR3, the DNA is TGCGCCAGCAGTATGGGGGCAGCAGATACGCAGTATTTT. Amino acid sequence: CASSMGAADTQYF.

This clonotype was recorded a few times. The gene calls are TRBV12-3 or TRBV12-4 and TRBJ2-7, with 9 bases lining up with TRBD1. The CDR3 sequence is 15 residues long. The V gene end was trimmed by 7 bases and the J gene end by 4 bases; junction bases not matched to a gene: 11. CDR3 amino acids: CASKETGTGTYEQYF. CDR3 coding DNA: TGTGCCAGCAAAGAGACCGGGACAGGGACTTACGAGCAGTACTTC.

This chain joins TRBV7-2 and TRBJ2-1; TRBD1 agrees at 9 bases. J was trimmed by 1 base and V by 7 bases; bases with no gene match: 5. Per the germline V gene, CDR1 is SGHTA and CDR2 is FQGNSA. This CDR3 spans 15 amino acids. The CDR3 is CASTTTGGSYNEQFF. CDR3 nucleotide sequence: TGTGCCAGCACCACGACAGGGGGTTCCTACAATGAGCAGTTCTTC.

This clonotype was observed many times. The genes are TRBV6-4 and TRBJ1-5; unclear D gene. The CDR3 consists of 16 residues. Trimming removed 3 bases from V and 1 base from J, with 13 bases in between. Per the germline V gene, CDR1 is MRHNA and CDR2 is SNTAGT. CDR3 sequence: CASSEEGNISNQPQHF. The CDR3 DNA is TGTGCCAGCAGTGAAGAGGGAAATATAAGCAATCAGCCCCAGCATTTT.

This clonotype was counted ten times or more. This CDR3 is CASSYVQGTSGYTF. The CDR3 nucleotides read TGTGCCAGCAGCTATGTCCAAGGGACCTCTGGCTACACCTTC. The chain is built from TRBV3-1 and TRBJ1-2; D may be TRBD1 (5 bases). This CDR3 contains 14 residues. Trimming left V 5 bases short and J 7 bases short, with 17 bases between. Germline CDR1 LGHDT, CDR2 YNNKEL (reference sequence).

This chain joins TRBV3-1 and TRBJ2-1; D uncertain. CDR1 and CDR2 (germline): LGHDT, YNNKEL (reference sequence). The V gene lost 1 base and the J gene lost 15 bases, with 10 bases spanning the gap. The CDR3 runs to 11 residues. The CDR3 DNA reads TGTGCCAGCAGCCAAGTACCGTACTTGTTCTTC. Residues: CASSQVPYLFF.

The table lists this clonotype with many counts. V usage is TRBV27 and J usage is TRBJ2-6; D is unclear. V lost 6 bases to trimming and J lost 3 bases, with 15 bases between them. CDR1 is MNHEY and CDR2 is SMNVEV in the germline V gene (reference sequence). The CDR3 sequence is 16 residues long. The chain's CDR3 is CASSPSITSGANVLTF. CDR3 nucleotides: TGTGCCAGCAGCCCATCGATAACAAGTGGGGCCAACGTCCTGACTTTC. Full variable domain (outside the CDR3, taken from reference TRBV27 and TRBJ2-6): EAQVTQNPRYLITVTGKKLTVTCSQNMNHEYMSWYRQDPGLGLRQIYYSMNVEVTDKGDVPEGYKVSRKEKRNFPLILESPSPNQTSLYFCASSPSITSGANVLTFGAGSRLTVL.

This clonotype was counted at least ten times. The chain recombines TRBV5-1 with TRBJ2-1; maybe TRBD1 (6 bases). V lost 4 bases and J 4 bases, leaving 18 bases between the germline ends. The germline V gene encodes CDR1 SGHRS and CDR2 YFSETQ. This CDR3 comprises 16 residues. The CDR3 is CASSPTDRDPYNEQFF. The CDR3 DNA reads as TGCGCCAGCAGCCCGACGGACAGAGACCCATACAATGAGCAGTTCTTC.

This clonotype was picked up a small number of times. The chain carries TRBV7-9 and TRBJ1-1; TRBD1 might be the D (5 bases). Germline assignment: CDR1 SEHNR and CDR2 FQNEAQ (reference sequence). Deletions cut 3 bases from V and 0 bases from J, with 8 bases between. The CDR3 spans 14 residues. The CDR3: CASSLSRVNTEAFF. CDR3 nucleotide sequence: TGTGCCAGCAGCTTGAGCAGGGTGAACACTGAAGCTTTCTTT.

J is TRBJ2-1 and V is TRBV11-2; D is possibly TRBD2 (6 bases). V was shortened by 2 bases and J by 1 base, with 12 bases between the two germline ends. The CDR3 has 16 amino acids. The germline CDR1 and CDR2 sequences are SGHAT and FQNNGV. CDR3 sequence: CASSLFTGVSYNEQFF. For the CDR3, the DNA is TGTGCCAGCAGCTTATTTACGGGGGTTTCCTACAATGAGCAGTTCTTC. Complete variable domain (other parts from reference TRBV11-2 and TRBJ2-1): EAGVAQSPRYKIIEKRQSVAFWCNPISGHATLYWYQQILGQGPKLLIQFQNNGVVDDSQLPKDRFSAERLKGVDSTLKIQPAKLEDSAVYLCASSLFTGVSYNEQFFGPGTRLTVL.

The rearrangement uses TRBV28 and TRBJ2-7; a possible D gene is TRBD1 (6 bases). V was clipped by 5 bases and J by 2 bases, with 13 bases between them. This CDR3 is built from 14 residues. Per the germline V gene, CDR1 is MDHEN and CDR2 is SYDVKM. The CDR3 DNA reads TGTGCCAGCAGTCCCCCACAGGGCGCCTACGAGCAGTACTTC. Amino acids: CASSPPQGAYEQYF.

The genes are TRBV20-1 and TRBJ2-1, with TRBD2 matching 9 bases. The length of the CDR3 is 15 residues. Germline CDR1 DFQATT, CDR2 SNEGSKA (reference sequence). V dropped 0 bases and J dropped 5; count of bases not matched to a gene: 5. CDR3 sequence: CSARDVLAGNNEQFF. The CDR3 coding sequence is TGCAGTGCTAGAGATGTACTAGCGGGTAACAATGAGCAGTTCTTC.

A few counts support this clonotype. The chain has TRBV4-3 and TRBJ2-3; possibly TRBD1 or TRBD2 for D (6 bases each). V lost 0 bases to trimming and J lost 5 bases, with 15 bases between them. The germline CDR1 and CDR2 sequences are LGHNA and YSLEER. The CDR3 is 16 residues long. As DNA, the CDR3 is TGCGCCAGCAGCCAAGACGGCAACAGGGAGGAAGATACGCAGTATTTT. This translates into CASSQDGNREEDTQYF.

The CDR3 reads CASSVESGPYNEQFF. The CDR3 nucleotides read TGTGCCAGCAGCGTAGAAAGCGGGCCCTACAATGAGCAGTTCTTC. The chain links TRBV9 to TRBJ2-1; D is perhaps TRBD2 (6 bases). The CDR3 is 15 residues long. Between the trimmed V and J ends, which lost 0 bases and 2 bases, there was a span of 9 bases. The germline CDR1 and CDR2 sequences are SGDLS and YYNGEE.

This clonotype was seen ten or more times. The V call is TRBV28, the J call TRBJ1-2, with D tentatively TRBD1 (6 bases). The germline V and J ends were trimmed by 2 bases and 4 bases, with 17 bases remaining between them. This CDR3 has 16 residues. Germline CDR1 is MDHEN and CDR2 is SYDVKM. The CDR3 here is CASSLPLSRGAYGYTF. The CDR3 DNA follows: TGTGCCAGCAGTTTACCCCTGAGCAGGGGAGCCTATGGCTACACCTTC.

J is TRBJ2-2 and V is TRBV5-5; D not resolved. Germline CDR1 reads SGHKS; CDR2 reads YYEKEE (reference sequence). This CDR3 contains 16 residues. V gave up 4 bases and J gave up 0 bases, with 13 bases separating them. The CDR3 spells CASSPYRQPNTGELFF. The CDR3 region has the DNA TGTGCCAGCAGCCCCTATAGGCAGCCGAACACCGGGGAGCTGTTTTTT.

This clonotype is deemed large. This rearrangement joins TRBV12-5 to TRBJ2-1, with D uncertain. This CDR3 is 11 amino acids long. Germline CDR1 and CDR2: LGHNT and FRNRAP. Deletions cut 3 bases from V and 10 bases from J, with 7 bases between. In DNA form, the CDR3 reads TGTGCTAGTGGTTTTGAGTACGAGCAGTTCTTC. It is translated as CASGFEYEQFF.

This clonotype appeared a few times. V gene TRBV5-1 combines with J gene TRBJ1-3; TRBD1 is a possible D gene (6 bases). V gave up 5 bases and J gave up 2 bases, with 11 bases separating them. The CDR3 has 14 amino acids. CDR1 and CDR2 from the germline V gene are SGHRS and YFSETQ. The CDR3 here is CASSSQGTGNTIYF. As DNA, the CDR3 is TGCGCCAGCAGTTCGCAGGGGACTGGAAACACCATATATTTT.

This clonotype was detected ten times or more. The V gene is TRBV6-5, the J gene TRBJ2-6, with 10 bases matching TRBD1. V shed 1 base, J shed 0 bases, and the junction held 3 bases outside the gene matches. CDR1 and CDR2 from the germline V gene are MNHEY and SVGAGI. The CDR3 is 18 residues long. CDR3: CASSYWDRGLSGANVLTF. The CDR3 DNA reads as TGTGCCAGCAGTTACTGGGACAGGGGTCTCTCTGGGGCCAACGTCCTGACTTTC.

The rearrangement links TRBV28 to TRBJ2-3; tentative D call: TRBD2 (6 bases). CDR1 is MDHEN and CDR2 is SYDVKM in the germline V gene. The CDR3 sequence is 16 residues long. The germline V and J ends were trimmed by 3 bases and 0 bases, with 13 bases remaining between them. For the CDR3, the DNA is TGTGCCAGCAGTTTGGATCCCCGGGGGAGCACAGATACGCAGTATTTT. It translates to CASSLDPRGSTDTQYF. Full variable domain (remainder filled in from reference TRBV28 and TRBJ2-3): DVKVTQSSRYLVKRTGEKVFLECVQDMDHENMFWYRQDPGLGLRLIYFSYDVKMKEKGDIPEGYSVSREKKERFSLILESASTNQTSMYLCASSLDPRGSTDTQYFGPGTRLTVL.

V is TRBV12-3 or TRBV12-4 and J is TRBJ2-7; 7 bases match TRBD1. This CDR3 region has 15 residues. With 7 bases clipped from V and 0 bases from J, the junction kept 9 bases outside the gene matches. DNA for the CDR3: TGTGCCAGCACGTACGGGACAGCTAGCTCCTACGAGCAGTACTTC. It is translated as CASTYGTASSYEQYF.

This clonotype was detected only a few times. V and J are TRBV20-1 and TRBJ2-1; 12 positions agree with TRBD2. Germline trimming cut 3 bases from V and 4 bases from J; bases unmatched to any gene: 7. Germline V gives CDR1 DFQATT, CDR2 SNEGSKA (reference sequence). This CDR3 is built from 16 residues. The chain's CDR3 is CSARVTSGGIYNEQFF. DNA for the CDR3: TGCAGTGCTAGGGTGACTAGCGGGGGAATTTACAATGAGCAGTTCTTC.